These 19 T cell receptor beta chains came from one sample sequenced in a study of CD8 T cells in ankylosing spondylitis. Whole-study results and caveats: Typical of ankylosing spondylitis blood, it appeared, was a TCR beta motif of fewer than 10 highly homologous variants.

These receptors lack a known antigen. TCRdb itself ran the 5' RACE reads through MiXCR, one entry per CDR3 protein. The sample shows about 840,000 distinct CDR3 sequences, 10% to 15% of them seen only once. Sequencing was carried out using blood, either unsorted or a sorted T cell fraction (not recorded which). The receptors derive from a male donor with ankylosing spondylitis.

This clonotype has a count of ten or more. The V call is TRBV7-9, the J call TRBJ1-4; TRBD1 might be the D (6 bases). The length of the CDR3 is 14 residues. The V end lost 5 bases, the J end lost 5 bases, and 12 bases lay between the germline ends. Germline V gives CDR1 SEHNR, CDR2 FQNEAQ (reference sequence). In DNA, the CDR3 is TGTGCCAGCAGCCGAGGGGGAGCAAATGAAAAACTGTTTTTT. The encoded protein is CASSRGGANEKLFF.

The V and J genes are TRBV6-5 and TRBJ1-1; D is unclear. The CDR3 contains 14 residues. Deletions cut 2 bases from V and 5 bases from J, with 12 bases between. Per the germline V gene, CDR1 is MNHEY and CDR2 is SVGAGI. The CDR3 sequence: CASSYPKGGTEAFF. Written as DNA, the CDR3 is TGTGCCAGCAGTTACCCGAAAGGAGGGACTGAAGCTTTCTTT.

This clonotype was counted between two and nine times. As DNA, the CDR3 is TGTGCCAGCAGTTTAAACTCCGTCTACGAGCAGTACTTC. Amino acids: CASSLNSVYEQYF. The chain uses TRBV27 and TRBJ2-7; D call uncertain. Germline CDR1 is MNHEY and CDR2 is SMNVEV (reference sequence). CDR3 size: 13 residues. The germline V and J ends were trimmed by 2 bases and 3 bases, with 8 bases remaining between them.

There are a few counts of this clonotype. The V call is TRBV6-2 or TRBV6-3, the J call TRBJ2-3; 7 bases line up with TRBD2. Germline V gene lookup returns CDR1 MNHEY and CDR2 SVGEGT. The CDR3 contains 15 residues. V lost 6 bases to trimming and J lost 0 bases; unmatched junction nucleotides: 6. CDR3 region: CASSKGTMSTDTQYF. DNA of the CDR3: TGTGCCAGCAGCAAAGGGACTATGAGCACAGATACGCAGTATTTT.

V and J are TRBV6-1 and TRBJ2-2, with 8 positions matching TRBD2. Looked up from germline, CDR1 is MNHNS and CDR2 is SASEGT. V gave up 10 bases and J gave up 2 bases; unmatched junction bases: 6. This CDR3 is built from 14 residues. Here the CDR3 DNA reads TGTGCCACCAAGCGGGAGAGTAACACCGGGGAGCTGTTTTTT. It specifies CATKRESNTGELFF.

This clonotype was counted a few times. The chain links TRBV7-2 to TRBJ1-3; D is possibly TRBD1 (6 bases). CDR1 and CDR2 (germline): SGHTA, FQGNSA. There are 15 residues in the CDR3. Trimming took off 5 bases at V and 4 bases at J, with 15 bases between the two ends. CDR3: CASSTQGFRGNTIYF. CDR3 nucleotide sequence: TGTGCCAGCAGCACCCAGGGGTTTCGGGGAAACACCATATATTTT.

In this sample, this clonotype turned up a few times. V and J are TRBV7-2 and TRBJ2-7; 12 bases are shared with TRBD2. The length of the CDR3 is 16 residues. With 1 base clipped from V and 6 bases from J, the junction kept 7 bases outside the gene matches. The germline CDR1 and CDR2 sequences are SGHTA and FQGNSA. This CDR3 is CASSLVATSGSREQYF. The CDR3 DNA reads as TGTGCCAGCAGCTTAGTGGCGACTAGCGGGAGCCGCGAGCAGTACTTC.

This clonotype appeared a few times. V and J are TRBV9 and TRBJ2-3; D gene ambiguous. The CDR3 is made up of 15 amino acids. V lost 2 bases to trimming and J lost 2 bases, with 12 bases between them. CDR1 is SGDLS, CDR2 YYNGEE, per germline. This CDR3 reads CASSVYGFSTDTQYF. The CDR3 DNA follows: TGTGCCAGCAGCGTGTACGGGTTCTCCACAGATACGCAGTATTTT.

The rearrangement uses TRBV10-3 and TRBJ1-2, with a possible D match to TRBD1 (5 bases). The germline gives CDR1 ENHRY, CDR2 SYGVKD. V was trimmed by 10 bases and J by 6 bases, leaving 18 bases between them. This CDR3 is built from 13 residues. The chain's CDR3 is CATNGQGGDGYTF. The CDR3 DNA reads TGTGCCACAAACGGTCAGGGTGGAGATGGCTACACCTTC.

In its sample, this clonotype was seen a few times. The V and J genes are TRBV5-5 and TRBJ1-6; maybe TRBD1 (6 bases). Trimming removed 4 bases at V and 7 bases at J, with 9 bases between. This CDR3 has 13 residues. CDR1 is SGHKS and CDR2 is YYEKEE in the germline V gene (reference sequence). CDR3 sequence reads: CASSGTRNSPLHF. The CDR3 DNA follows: TGTGCCAGCAGCGGGACAAGGAATTCACCCCTCCACTTT.

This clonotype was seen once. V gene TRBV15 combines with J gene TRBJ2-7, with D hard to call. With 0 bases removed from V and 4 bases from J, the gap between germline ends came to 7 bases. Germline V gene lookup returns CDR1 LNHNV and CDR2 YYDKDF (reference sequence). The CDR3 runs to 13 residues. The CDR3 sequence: CATSRDGPYEQYF. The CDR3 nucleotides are TGTGCCACCAGCAGAGATGGACCTTACGAGCAGTACTTC.

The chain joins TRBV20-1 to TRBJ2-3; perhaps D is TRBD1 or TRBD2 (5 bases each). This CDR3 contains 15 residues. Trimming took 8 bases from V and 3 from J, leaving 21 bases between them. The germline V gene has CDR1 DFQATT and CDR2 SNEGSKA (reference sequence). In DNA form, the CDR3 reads TGCAGTCTTCCGGGGCGGGTGAAGGGGACAGATACGCAGTATTTT. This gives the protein CSLPGRVKGTDTQYF.

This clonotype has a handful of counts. In DNA form, the CDR3 reads TGCAGTGCTAGAGATTTCAGGGGCACAGATACGCAGTATTTT. Protein: CSARDFRGTDTQYF. V and J are TRBV20-1 and TRBJ2-3; D is perhaps TRBD1 (5 bases). The CDR3 covers 14 residues. Germline V lookup: CDR1 DFQATT, CDR2 SNEGSKA (reference sequence). Trimming cost V 0 bases and J 1 base, with 8 bases left between them.

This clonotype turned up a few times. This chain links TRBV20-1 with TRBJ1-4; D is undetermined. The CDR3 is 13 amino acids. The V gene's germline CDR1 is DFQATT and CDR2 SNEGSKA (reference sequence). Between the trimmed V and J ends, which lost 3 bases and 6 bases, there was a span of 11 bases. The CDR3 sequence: CSAREQPYEKLFF. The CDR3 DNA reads TGCAGTGCTAGGGAACAGCCTTATGAAAAACTGTTTTTT.

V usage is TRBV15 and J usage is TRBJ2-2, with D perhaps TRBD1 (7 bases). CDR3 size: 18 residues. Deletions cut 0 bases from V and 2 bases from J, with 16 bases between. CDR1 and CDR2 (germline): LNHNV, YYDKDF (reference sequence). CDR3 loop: CATSRDLGGTANTGELFF. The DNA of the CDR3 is TGTGCCACCAGCAGAGATCTAGGGGGGACAGCTAACACCGGGGAGCTGTTTTTT.

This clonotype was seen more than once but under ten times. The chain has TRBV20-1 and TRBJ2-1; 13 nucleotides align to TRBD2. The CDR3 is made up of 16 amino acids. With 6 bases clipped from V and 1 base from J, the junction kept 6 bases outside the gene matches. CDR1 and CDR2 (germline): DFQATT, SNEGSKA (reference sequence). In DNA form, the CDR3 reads TGCAGTGCGAGACTAGCGGGAGGAAGTTCCTACAATGAGCAGTTCTTC. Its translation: CSARLAGGSSYNEQFF.

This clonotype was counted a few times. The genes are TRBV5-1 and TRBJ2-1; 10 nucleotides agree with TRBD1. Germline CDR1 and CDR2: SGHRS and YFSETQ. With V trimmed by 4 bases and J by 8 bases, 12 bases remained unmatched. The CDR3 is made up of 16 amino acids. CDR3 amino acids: CASSPLRDRGLYEQFF. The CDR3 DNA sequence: TGCGCCAGCAGCCCACTCCGGGACAGGGGTTTATATGAGCAGTTCTTC.

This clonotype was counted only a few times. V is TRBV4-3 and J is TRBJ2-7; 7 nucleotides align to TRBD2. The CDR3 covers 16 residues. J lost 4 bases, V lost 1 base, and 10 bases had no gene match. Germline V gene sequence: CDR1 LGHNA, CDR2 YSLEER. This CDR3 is CASSQALGPGGYEQYF. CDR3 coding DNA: TGCGCCAGCAGCCAAGCCTTGGGGCCGGGGGGATACGAGCAGTACTTC.

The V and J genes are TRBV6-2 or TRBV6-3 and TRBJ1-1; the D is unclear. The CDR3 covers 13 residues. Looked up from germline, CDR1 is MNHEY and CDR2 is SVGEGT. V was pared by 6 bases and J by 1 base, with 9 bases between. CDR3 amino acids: CASRSDWNTEAFF. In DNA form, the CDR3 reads TGTGCCAGCAGGAGTGACTGGAACACTGAAGCTTTCTTT.